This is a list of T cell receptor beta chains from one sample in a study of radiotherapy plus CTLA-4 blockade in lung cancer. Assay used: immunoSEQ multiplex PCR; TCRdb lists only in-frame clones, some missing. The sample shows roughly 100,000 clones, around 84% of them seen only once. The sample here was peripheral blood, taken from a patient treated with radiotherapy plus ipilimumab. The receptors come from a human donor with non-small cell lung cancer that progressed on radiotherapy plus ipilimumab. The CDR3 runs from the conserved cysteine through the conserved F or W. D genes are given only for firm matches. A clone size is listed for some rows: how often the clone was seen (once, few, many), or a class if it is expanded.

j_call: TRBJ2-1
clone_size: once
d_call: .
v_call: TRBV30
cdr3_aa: CAWTRSSYNEQFF
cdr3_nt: TGTGCCTGGACGCGTAGCTCCTACAATGAGCAGTTCTTC

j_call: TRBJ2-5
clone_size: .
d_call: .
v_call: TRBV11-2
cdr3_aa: CASSSFGGDVNF
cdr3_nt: TGTGCCAGCAGCTCCTTTGGCGGGGACGTGAACTTC

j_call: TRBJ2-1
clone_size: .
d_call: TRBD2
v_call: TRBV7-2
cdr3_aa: CASSLAGVGNEQFF
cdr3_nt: TGTGCCAGCAGCCTAGCGGGAGTGGGGAATGAGCAGTTCTTC

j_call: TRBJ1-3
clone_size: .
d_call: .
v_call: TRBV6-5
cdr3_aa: CASSYGLGSRNTIYF
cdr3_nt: TGTGCCAGCAGTTACGGGTTAGGCAGTAGAAACACCATATATTTT

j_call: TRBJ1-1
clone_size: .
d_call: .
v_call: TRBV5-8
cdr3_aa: CASSLGAWTSEAFF
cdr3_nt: TGTGCCAGCAGCTTGGGGGCTTGGACGAGTGAAGCTTTCTTT

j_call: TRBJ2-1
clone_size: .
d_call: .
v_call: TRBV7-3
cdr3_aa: CASSPGPPLLYNEQFF
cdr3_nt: TGTGCCAGCAGCCCGGGACCACCGCTCCTCTACAATGAGCAGTTCTTC

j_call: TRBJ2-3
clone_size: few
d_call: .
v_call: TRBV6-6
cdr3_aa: CASSYSDTDTQYF
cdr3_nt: TGTGCCAGCAGTTACTCTGACACAGATACGCAGTATTTT

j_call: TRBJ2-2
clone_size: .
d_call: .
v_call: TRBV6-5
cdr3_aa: CASSYGPTGELFF
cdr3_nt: TGTGCCAGCAGTTACGGACCCACCGGGGAGCTGTTTTTT

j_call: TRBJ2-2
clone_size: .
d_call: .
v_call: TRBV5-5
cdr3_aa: CASSLLSSGPYTGELFF
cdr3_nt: TGTGCCAGCAGCTTGCTTTCATCGGGGCCTTACACCGGGGAGCTGTTTTTT

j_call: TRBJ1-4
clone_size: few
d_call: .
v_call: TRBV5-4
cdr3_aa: CASSPGGGNEKLFF
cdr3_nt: TGTGCCAGCAGCCCCGGAGGAGGTAATGAAAAACTGTTTTTT

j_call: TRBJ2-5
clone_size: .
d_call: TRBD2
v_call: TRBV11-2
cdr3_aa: CASSLGGRVGETQYF
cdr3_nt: TGTGCCAGCAGCTTAGGAGGGAGGGTTGGAGAGACCCAGTACTTC

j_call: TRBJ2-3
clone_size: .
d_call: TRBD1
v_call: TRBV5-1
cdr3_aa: CAGSKGQGKDTQYF
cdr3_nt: TGCGCCGGCAGCAAGGGACAGGGGAAAGATACGCAGTATTTT

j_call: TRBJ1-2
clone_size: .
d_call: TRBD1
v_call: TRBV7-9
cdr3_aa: CASSRQGGYTF
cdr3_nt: TGTGCCAGCAGCCGACAGGGAGGCTACACCTTC

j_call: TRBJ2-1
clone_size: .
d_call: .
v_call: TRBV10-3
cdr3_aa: CAISEPAYNEQFF
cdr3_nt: TGTGCCATCAGTGAACCCGCTTACAATGAGCAGTTCTTC

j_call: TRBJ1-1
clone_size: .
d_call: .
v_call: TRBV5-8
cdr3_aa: CASSVRDIGEAFF
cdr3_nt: TGTGCCAGCAGCGTCCGGGACATTGGTGAAGCTTTCTTT

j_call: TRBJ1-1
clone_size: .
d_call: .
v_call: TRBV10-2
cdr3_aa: CASSGVWQGTVAFF
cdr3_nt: TGCGCCAGCAGTGGGGTTTGGCAGGGGACGGTCGCTTTCTTT

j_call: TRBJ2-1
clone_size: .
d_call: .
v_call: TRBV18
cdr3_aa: CASSPQGDEQFF
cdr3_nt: TGTGCCAGCTCACCGCAGGGCGATGAGCAGTTCTTC

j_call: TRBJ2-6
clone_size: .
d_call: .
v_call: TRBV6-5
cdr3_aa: CASRMGSGANVLTF
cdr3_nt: TGTGCCAGCAGAATGGGCTCTGGGGCCAACGTCCTGACTTTC

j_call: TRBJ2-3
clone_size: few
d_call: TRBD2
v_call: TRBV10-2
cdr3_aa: CASSVSSGRTDTQYF
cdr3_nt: TGCGCCAGCAGTGTTTCTAGCGGGAGGACAGATACGCAGTATTTT

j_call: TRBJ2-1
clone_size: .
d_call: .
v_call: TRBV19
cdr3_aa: CASSKSGATIGEQFF
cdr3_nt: TGTGCCAGTAGTAAATCGGGAGCGACAATCGGTGAGCAGTTCTTC

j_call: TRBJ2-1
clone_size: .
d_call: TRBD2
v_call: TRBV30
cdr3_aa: CAWSGGLAGGDEQFF
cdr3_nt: TGTGCCTGGAGCGGGGGACTAGCGGGAGGCGATGAGCAGTTCTTC

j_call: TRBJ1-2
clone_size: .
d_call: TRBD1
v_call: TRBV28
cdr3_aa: CASSSPGTGGSYTF
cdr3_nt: TGTGCCAGCAGTTCACCCGGGACAGGGGGAAGTTACACCTTC

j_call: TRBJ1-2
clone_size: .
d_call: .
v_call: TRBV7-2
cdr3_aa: CASSSPAGGGGYTF
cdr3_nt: TGTGCCAGCAGCTCCCCAGCGGGGGGCGGTGGCTACACCTTC

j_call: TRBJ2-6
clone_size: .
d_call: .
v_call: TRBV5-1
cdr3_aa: CASSFLLSSGANVLTF
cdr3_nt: TGCGCCAGCAGCTTCCTACTCAGCTCTGGGGCCAACGTCCTGACTTTC

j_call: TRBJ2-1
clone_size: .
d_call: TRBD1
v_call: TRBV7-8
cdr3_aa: CASSTRQGNSNEQFF
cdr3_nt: TGTGCCAGCAGCACCAGACAGGGAAATTCCAATGAGCAGTTCTTC

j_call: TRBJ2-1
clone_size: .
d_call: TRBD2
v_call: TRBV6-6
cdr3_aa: CASSQTSGNEQFF
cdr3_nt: TGTGCCAGCAGTCAAACTAGCGGCAATGAGCAGTTCTTC

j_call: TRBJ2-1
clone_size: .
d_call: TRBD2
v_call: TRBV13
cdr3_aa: CASSHGLAAYNEQFF
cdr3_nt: TGTGCCAGCAGCCATGGACTAGCGGCTTACAATGAGCAGTTCTTC

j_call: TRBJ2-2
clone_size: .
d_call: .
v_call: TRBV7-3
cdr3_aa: CASSNTGTANTGELFF
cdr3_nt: TGTGCCAGCAGCAATACCGGGACGGCGAACACCGGGGAGCTGTTTTTT

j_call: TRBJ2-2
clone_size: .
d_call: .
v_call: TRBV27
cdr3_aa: CASSLKSYTGELFF
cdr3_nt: TGTGCCAGCAGTCTAAAGAGTTACACCGGGGAGCTGTTTTTT

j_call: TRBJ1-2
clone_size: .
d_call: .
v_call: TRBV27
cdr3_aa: CASSFGTLEGYTF
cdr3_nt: TGTGCCAGCAGCTTTGGGACTTTAGAGGGCTACACCTTC

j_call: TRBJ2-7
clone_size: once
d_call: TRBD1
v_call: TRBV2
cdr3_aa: CASSPDRVVAKGYEQYF
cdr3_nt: TGTGCCAGCAGTCCGGACAGGGTAGTAGCAAAGGGCTACGAGCAGTACTTC

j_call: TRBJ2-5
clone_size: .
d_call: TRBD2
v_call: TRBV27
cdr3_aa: CASNRLAGVGQETQYF
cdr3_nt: TGTGCCAGCAACAGACTAGCGGGAGTTGGGCAAGAGACCCAGTACTTC

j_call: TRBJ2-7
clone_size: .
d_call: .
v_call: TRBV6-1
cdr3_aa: CASSENLQVLSYEQYF
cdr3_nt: TGTGCCAGCAGTGAAAACTTACAGGTCCTATCCTACGAGCAGTACTTC

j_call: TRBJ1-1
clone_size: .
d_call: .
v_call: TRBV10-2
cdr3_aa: CASRASRNTEAFF
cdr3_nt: TGCGCCAGCAGGGCCTCAAGGAACACTGAAGCTTTCTTT

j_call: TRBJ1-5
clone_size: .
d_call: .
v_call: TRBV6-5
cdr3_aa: CASSYRNQPQHF
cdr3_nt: TGTGCCAGCAGTTACCGAAATCAGCCCCAGCATTTT

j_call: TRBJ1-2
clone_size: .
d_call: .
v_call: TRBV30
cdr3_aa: CAWKAGAYGYTF
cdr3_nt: TGTGCCTGGAAGGCAGGGGCCTATGGCTACACCTTC

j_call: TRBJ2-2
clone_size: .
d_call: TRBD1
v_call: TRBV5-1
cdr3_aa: CASSVGQGTGELFF
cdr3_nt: TGCGCCAGCAGCGTCGGACAGGGCACCGGGGAGCTGTTTTTT

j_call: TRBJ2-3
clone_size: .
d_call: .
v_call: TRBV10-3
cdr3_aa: CAISESRTAGGTQYF
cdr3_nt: TGTGCCATCAGTGAGTCTCGGACAGCTGGCGGTACGCAGTATTTT

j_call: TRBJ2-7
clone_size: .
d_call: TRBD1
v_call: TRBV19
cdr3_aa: CASSWTGQSSYEQYF
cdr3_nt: TGTGCCAGTAGCTGGACAGGCCAAAGCTCCTACGAGCAGTACTTC

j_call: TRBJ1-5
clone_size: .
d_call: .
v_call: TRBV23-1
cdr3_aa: CASAQHTNHSNQPQHF
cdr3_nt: TGCGCCAGCGCCCAGCACACTAATCATAGCAATCAGCCCCAGCATTTT

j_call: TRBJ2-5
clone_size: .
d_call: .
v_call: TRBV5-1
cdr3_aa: CASSLAIGEETQYF
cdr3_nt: TGCGCCAGCAGCTTGGCTATAGGGGAAGAGACCCAGTACTTC